A single sample gave rise to the 9 T cell receptor beta chains below, sequenced in a study of blood T cells in healthy people across ages. Sample-barcoded 5' priming and a J-beta primer mix drove a second PCR of about 6 to 12 cycles. Each CDR3 protein gets one entry after TCRdb re-called the 5' RACE reads with MiXCR. Found here are 950,000 to 1,200,000 distinct CDR3 sequences, roughly two fifths of them singletons; the top ten hold about an eighth. The sequenced sample consisted of blood. The receptors shown here come from a man aged 18 to 29 in good health.

The rearrangement links TRBV18 to TRBJ2-1; perhaps TRBD2 as D (7 bases). The V end was cut by 5 bases, the J end by 5 bases, with 16 bases between. Germline V lookup: CDR1 KGHSH, CDR2 LQKENI. This CDR3 has 15 amino acids. The CDR3 DNA sequence: TGTGCCAGCTCAGGGGGGGCGCAATTAAACAATGAGCAGTTCTTC. It specifies CASSGGAQLNNEQFF. The full variable domain, with the rest looked up from reference TRBV18 and TRBJ2-1, is NAGVMQNPRHLVRRRGQEARLRCSPMKGHSHVYWYRQLPEEGLKFMVYLQKENIIDESGMPKERFSAEFPKEGPSILRIQQVVRGDSAAYFCASSGGAQLNNEQFFGPGTRLTVL.

The chain couples TRBV7-2 to TRBJ1-6; 8 nucleotides match TRBD1. From germline, CDR1 is SGHTA and CDR2 FQGNSA. J was trimmed by 8 bases and V by 5 bases; bases with no gene match: 11. The CDR3 is 16 amino acids. DNA of the CDR3: TGTGCCAGCAGCCCCCGGACAGGGTCATACGATTCACCCCTCCACTTT. It translates to CASSPRTGSYDSPLHF.

The chain employs TRBV20-1 and TRBJ1-1, with a possible D match to TRBD1 (6 bases). CDR1 is DFQATT, CDR2 SNEGSKA, per germline (reference sequence). This CDR3 has 14 amino acids. V was cut by 3 bases and J by 4 bases, with 15 bases left in between. CDR3 in DNA: TGCAGTGCTAGGTCCCAGGGGCTTGGCACTGAAGCTTTCTTT. It is translated as CSARSQGLGTEAFF.

The V call is TRBV20-1, the J call TRBJ1-1; D not certain. The V end lost 5 bases, the J end lost 1 base, and 11 bases lay between the germline ends. This CDR3 contains 13 residues. Germline CDR1 DFQATT, CDR2 SNEGSKA (reference sequence). CDR3 sequence reads: CSAPGPWNTEAFF. The CDR3, as DNA: TGCAGTGCTCCCGGCCCTTGGAACACTGAAGCTTTCTTT.

The J gene is TRBJ2-3, the V gene TRBV5-5, with D perhaps matching TRBD2 (5 bases). The CDR3 runs to 17 residues. Per the germline V gene, CDR1 is SGHKS and CDR2 is YYEKEE (reference sequence). Trimming took off 4 bases at V and 5 bases at J, with 23 bases between the two ends. CDR3 residues: CASSLSTTRVVGDTQYF. In DNA form, the CDR3 reads TGTGCCAGCAGCCTCTCCACCACTAGAGTCGTGGGAGATACGCAGTATTTT. The full variable domain, with the rest looked up from reference TRBV5-5 and TRBJ2-3, is DAGVTQSPTHLIKTRGQQVTLRCSPISGHKSVSWYQQVLGQGPQFIFQYYEKEERGRGNFPDRFSARQFPNYSSELNVNALLLGDSALYLCASSLSTTRVVGDTQYFGPGTRLTVL.

The V call is TRBV9, the J call TRBJ1-1, with a possible D match to TRBD1 (5 bases). This CDR3 is 12 amino acids long. Germline V gene data show CDR1 as SGDLS and CDR2 as YYNGEE. Trimming removed 3 bases from V and 7 bases from J, with 10 bases in between. CDR3 in amino acids: CASSGGRGEAFF. The CDR3 DNA is TGTGCCAGCAGCGGGGGACGGGGTGAAGCTTTCTTT.

In this sample, this clonotype turned up a few times. This rearrangement joins TRBV7-9 to TRBJ2-5; D gene ambiguous. CDR3 length: 17 amino acids. V lost 1 base and J 0 bases, leaving 15 bases between the germline ends. Germline V gene sequence: CDR1 SEHNR, CDR2 FQNEAQ (reference sequence). CDR3 loop: CASSLVTSELYQETQYF. The CDR3 DNA reads TGTGCCAGCAGCTTAGTGACCTCCGAATTGTACCAAGAGACCCAGTACTTC.

This clonotype was observed a few times. V usage is TRBV6-6 and J usage is TRBJ1-2, with 9 bases lining up with TRBD1. Trimming cost V 2 bases and J 4 bases; bases outside gene matches: 11. From germline, CDR1 is MNHNY and CDR2 SVGAGI (reference sequence). This CDR3 region has 17 residues. CDR3 loop: CASSYNPDRGWTYGYTF. Written as DNA, the CDR3 is TGTGCCAGCAGTTACAACCCGGACAGGGGATGGACCTATGGCTACACCTTC.

About this clonotype itself: This could be a read error, since a much larger clone is one nucleotide away. This chain links TRBV29-1 with TRBJ2-7; D not resolved. Trimming cost V 6 bases and J 7 bases, with 16 bases left between them. The CDR3 runs 12 residues. Germline V CDR1 and CDR2: SQVTM, ANQGSEA. The DNA of the CDR3 is TGCAGCGTCGGTCGCTCCTACAATGAGCAGTACTTC. This encodes CSVGRSYNEQYF.